Given below is one T cell receptor beta chain in context. What it recognizes is unknown. The junction differs from germline at one of its ends, possibly a read error. TCRdb's copy holds only in-frame clones and misses some; the assay was immunoSEQ multiplex PCR. The sample lists around 130,000 clones; just over 85% were seen once. The entry originates in a study of T cell responses to AZD1222 COVID-19 vaccine. Broader study findings: Reportedly, nearly half the spike-specific TCRs target unmutated variant regions.

The CDR3 sequence is 13 residues long. The germline CDR1 and CDR2 sequences are MNHNY and SVGAGI (reference sequence). V and J are TRBV6-6 and TRBJ1-3; the D gene is possibly TRBD1 (6 bases). Sequencing was performed on peripheral blood, taken on day 0 of AZD1222 vaccination. The sequence was collected from an adult in good health. The CDR3 reads CAVMGGQGNTIYF. CDR3 in DNA: TGCGCCGTTATGGGGGGGCAGGGAAACACCATATATTTT.